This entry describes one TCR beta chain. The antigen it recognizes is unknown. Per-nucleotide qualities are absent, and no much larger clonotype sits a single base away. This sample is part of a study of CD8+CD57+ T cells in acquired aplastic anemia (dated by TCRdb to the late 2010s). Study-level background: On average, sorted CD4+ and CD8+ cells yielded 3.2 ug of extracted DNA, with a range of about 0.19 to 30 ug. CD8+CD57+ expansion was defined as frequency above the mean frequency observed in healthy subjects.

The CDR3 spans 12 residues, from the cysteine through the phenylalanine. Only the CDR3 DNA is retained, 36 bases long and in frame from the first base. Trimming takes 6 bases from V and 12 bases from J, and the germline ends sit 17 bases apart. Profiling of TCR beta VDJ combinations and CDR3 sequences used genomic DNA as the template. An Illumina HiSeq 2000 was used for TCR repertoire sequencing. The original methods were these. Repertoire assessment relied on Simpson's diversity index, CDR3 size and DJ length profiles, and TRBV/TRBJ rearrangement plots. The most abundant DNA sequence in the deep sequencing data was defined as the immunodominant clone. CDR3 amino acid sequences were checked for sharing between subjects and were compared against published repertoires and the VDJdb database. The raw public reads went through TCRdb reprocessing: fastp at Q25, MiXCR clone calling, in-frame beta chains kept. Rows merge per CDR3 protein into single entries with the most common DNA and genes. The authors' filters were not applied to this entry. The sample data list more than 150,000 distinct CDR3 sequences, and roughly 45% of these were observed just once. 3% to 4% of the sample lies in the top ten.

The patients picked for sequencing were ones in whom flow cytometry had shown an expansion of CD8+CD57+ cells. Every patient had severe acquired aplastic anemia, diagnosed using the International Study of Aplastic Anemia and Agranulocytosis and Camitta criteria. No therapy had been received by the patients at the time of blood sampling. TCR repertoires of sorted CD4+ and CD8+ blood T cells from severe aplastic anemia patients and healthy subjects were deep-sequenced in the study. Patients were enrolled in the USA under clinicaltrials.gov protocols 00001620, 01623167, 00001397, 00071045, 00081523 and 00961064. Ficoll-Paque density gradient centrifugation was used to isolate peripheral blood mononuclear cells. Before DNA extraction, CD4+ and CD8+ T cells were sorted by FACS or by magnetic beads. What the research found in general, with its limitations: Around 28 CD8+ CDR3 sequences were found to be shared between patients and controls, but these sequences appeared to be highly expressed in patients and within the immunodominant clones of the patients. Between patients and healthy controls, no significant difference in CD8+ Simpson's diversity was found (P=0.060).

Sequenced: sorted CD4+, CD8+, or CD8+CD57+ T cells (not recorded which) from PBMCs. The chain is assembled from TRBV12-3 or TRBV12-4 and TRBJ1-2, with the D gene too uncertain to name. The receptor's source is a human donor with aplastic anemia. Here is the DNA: TGTGCCAGCAGCCCCCAGTCTGTTGGAAACACCTTC. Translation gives CASSPQSVGNTF.